This entry lists 10 T cell receptor beta chains sequenced from one sample in a study of beta chain features in type 1 diabetes. Study results and limitations: Moderate but significant shortening of TCRB CDR3s was recorded in all four CD4+ subsets from Type 1 diabetes patients.

No cognate antigen is known for these TCRs. Expressed TCRB transcripts were sequenced because the isolated RNA had all been reverse transcribed beforehand. The table came from immunoSEQ multiplex PCR; TCRdb's copy has only in-frame clones and leaves some out. The table records 95,000 to 150,000 clones, about a sixth of them present only once. The sample comprised central memory CD4+ T cells from blood. The receptors were sampled from a man younger than 45 with type 1 diabetes.

This clone was detected only a few times. The chain uses TRBV6-5 and TRBJ2-4; TRBD1 might be the D (5 bases). The CDR3 runs 15 residues. CDR1 and CDR2 (germline): MNHEY, SVGAGI. Trimming took 0 bases from V and 10 from J, leaving 16 bases between them. This CDR3 is CASSYSSSGKGIQYF. CDR3 DNA sequence: TGTGCCAGCAGTTACTCCTCGTCAGGGAAAGGTATTCAGTACTTC.

The J gene is TRBJ2-6, the V gene TRBV7-3, with D possibly TRBD1 on 6 matching bases. The germline gives CDR1 SGHTA, CDR2 FQGTGA. Trimming removed 3 bases at V and 0 bases at J, with 9 bases between. The CDR3 runs to 16 residues. The CDR3 region is CASSLDSLSGANVLTF. Written as DNA, the CDR3 is TGTGCCAGCAGCTTGGACAGCCTCTCTGGGGCCAACGTCCTGACTTTC.

This clone was seen a single time. The chain couples TRBV27 to TRBJ2-7; D perhaps matches TRBD1 (6 bases). CDR1 and CDR2 from the germline V gene are MNHEY and SMNVEV (reference sequence). This CDR3 comprises 14 residues. Trimming took 3 bases from V and 0 from J, leaving 9 bases between them. The chain's CDR3 is CASSLTGSSYEQYF. The CDR3 nucleotides read TGTGCCAGCAGTTTGACAGGTTCCTCCTACGAGCAGTACTTC.

This clone was seen only a few times. The chain employs TRBV9 and TRBJ2-1; TRBD2 agrees at 8 bases. The CDR3 extends over 16 amino acids. The V gene's germline CDR1 is SGDLS and CDR2 YYNGEE. The V and J ends lost 3 bases and 10 bases, in that order; junction bases with no gene match: 15. CDR3: CASSASREGLAGEQFF. In DNA, the CDR3 is TGTGCCAGCAGCGCCAGCCGGGAGGGACTGGCCGGGGAGCAGTTCTTC.

This clone was detected ten times or more. CDR3 region: CAISGAGTYNEQFF. CDR3 nucleotides: TGTGCCATCAGTGGGGCAGGGACCTACAATGAGCAGTTCTTC. V is TRBV10-3 and J is TRBJ2-1; weak D call: TRBD1 (5 bases). The V end was cut by 4 bases, the J end by 2 bases, with 9 bases between. This CDR3 region has 14 residues. The V gene's germline CDR1 is ENHRY and CDR2 SYGVKD.

The table lists this clone with a few counts. The genes are TRBV9 and TRBJ2-2; D not certain. V lost 0 bases, J lost 4 bases, and 1 base lay in between. The CDR3 contains 12 residues. Germline assignment: CDR1 SGDLS and CDR2 YYNGEE. The CDR3 is CASSVGTGELFF. The CDR3 DNA reads TGTGCCAGCAGCGTAGGCACCGGGGAGCTGTTTTTT.

This clone was seen only a few times. The CDR3 loop reads CASSLAWGAETQYF. The CDR3 coding sequence is TGTGCCAGCAGCTTAGCGTGGGGGGCAGAGACCCAGTACTTC. The V call is TRBV7-6, the J call TRBJ2-5; either TRBD1 or TRBD2 may fit D (6 bases each). The CDR3 is 14 residues long. Germline CDR1 and CDR2: SGHVS and FNYEAQ. V was pared by 0 bases and J by 4 bases, with 9 bases between. The full variable domain, rest sourced from reference TRBV7-6 and TRBJ2-5, is GAGVSQSPRYKVTKRGQDVALRCDPISGHVSLYWYRQALGQGPEFLTYFNYEAQQDKSGLPNDRFSAERPEGSISTLTIQRTEQRDSAMYRCASSLAWGAETQYFGPGTRLLVL.

This clone has more than one count but fewer than ten. The chain links TRBV7-2 to TRBJ2-3; TRBD2 might be the D (6 bases). Between the trimmed V and J ends, which lost 1 base and 4 bases, there was a span of 12 bases. CDR1 SGHTA and CDR2 FQGNSA come from the germline V gene. CDR3 size: 15 residues. The CDR3 loop is CASSLVSGVSDTQYF. As DNA, the CDR3 is TGTGCCAGCAGCTTAGTTTCGGGGGTCTCAGATACGCAGTATTTT.

V is TRBV7-9 and J is TRBJ2-1; perhaps TRBD1 as D (6 bases). Germline V CDR1 and CDR2: SEHNR, FQNEAQ (reference sequence). The CDR3 is 16 amino acids. V was cut by 5 bases and J by 0 bases, with 14 bases left in between. The CDR3 sequence is CASSVAGVFSYNEQFF. Written as DNA, the CDR3 is TGTGCCAGCAGCGTTGCAGGGGTCTTCTCCTACAATGAGCAGTTCTTC. Based on the CDR3 plus reference TRBV7-9 and TRBJ2-1, the full variable domain is DTGVSQNPRHKITKRGQNVTFRCDPISEHNRLYWYRQTLGQGPEFLTYFQNEAQLEKSRLLSDRFSAERPKGSFSTLEIQRTEQGDSAMYLCASSVAGVFSYNEQFFGPGTRLTVL.

The chain recombines TRBV6-6 with TRBJ2-7, with 10 bases aligning to TRBD1. Germline CDR1 MNHNY, CDR2 SVGAGI (reference sequence). The CDR3 has 15 residues. V shed 2 bases, J shed 4 bases, and the junction held 5 bases outside the gene matches. CDR3: CASSYLGQGTYEQYF. CDR3 DNA sequence: TGTGCCAGCAGTTACCTGGGACAGGGGACTTACGAGCAGTACTTC.